What follows describes a single T cell receptor beta chain. Its antigen is not identified. The entry originates in a study of CD4+ T cells in melanoma. General study findings and limits: A reported correlation linked neoantigen-specific CD4+ T cells to CD8+, macrophage and B cell function. Neoantigen-specific CD4+ T cells in melanoma reportedly had diverse differentiation states.

Method: immunoSEQ multiplex PCR; TCRdb's copy keeps in-frame clones and lacks some. This table has 52,000 or so clones, about 72% appearing once. CDR1 and CDR2 from the germline V gene are LNHDA and SQIVND (reference sequence). The CDR3 is 17 residues long. The V and J ends lost 1 base and 1 base respectively, with 14 bases between them. This receptor was identified in a human donor with melanoma. The sequenced sample consisted of tumor tissue. The chain uses TRBV19 and TRBJ1-5; D is perhaps TRBD1 (5 bases). The chain's CDR3 is CASSIGRGEGSNQPQHF. CDR3 coding DNA: TGTGCCAGTAGTATAGGGAGGGGAGAAGGGAGCAATCAGCCCCAGCATTTT.